The 9 T cell receptor beta chains below were found in one sample sequenced in a study of cytomegalovirus exposure and HLA in healthy donors. The study ran its PCR with 60 Vbeta and 13 Jbeta primers. Using immunoSEQ multiplex PCR, the repertoire was profiled, and TCRdb retains in-frame clones only, with some absent. The sample carries about 130,000 clones, over 80% recorded once. Sequencing was carried out using PBMCs. Receptors were obtained from a man aged 35 to 55 in good health and CMV-seronegative.

The chain combines TRBV4-2 with TRBJ2-3; 9 bases match TRBD2. V lost 4 bases to trimming and J lost 4 bases; unmatched junction nucleotides: 6. This CDR3 has 15 amino acids. The germline V gene encodes CDR1 LGHNA and CDR2 YNFKEQ. The DNA of the CDR3 is TGTGCCAGCAGCCCAGCGGGAGGAGGTGCAGATACGCAGTATTTT. This sequence encodes CASSPAGGGADTQYF.

This clone was observed a handful of times. The sample carries other DNA sequences with the same CDR3. The chain joins TRBV2 to TRBJ1-1, with 7 bases that match TRBD1. Per germline, CDR1 SNHLY and CDR2 FYNNEI. The CDR3 extends over 14 amino acids. V dropped 6 bases and J dropped 1; count of bases not matched to a gene: 5. The DNA for the CDR3 is TGTGCCAGCAGCGGGACAGCGCAGAACACTGAAGCTTTCTTT. Its translation is CASSGTAQNTEAFF.

The genes are TRBV27 and TRBJ1-1; TRBD1 is a possible D gene (5 bases). CDR3 length: 14 residues. V was cut by 3 bases and J by 3 bases, with 11 bases left in between. Germline CDR1 is MNHEY and CDR2 is SMNVEV (reference sequence). CDR3 amino acids: CASSFHGGDTEAFF. Written as DNA, the CDR3 is TGTGCCAGCAGTTTCCACGGGGGGGACACTGAAGCTTTCTTT.

The CDR3 sequence is CASSLRTGGSDHYLETQYF. In DNA, the CDR3 is TGTGCCAGCAGCTTGAGGACAGGGGGAAGCGATCACTACCTAGAGACCCAGTACTTC. The chain combines TRBV13 with TRBJ2-5; 10 positions agree with TRBD1. Germline V gene lookup returns CDR1 PRHDT and CDR2 FYEKMQ (reference sequence). Germline trimming cut 3 bases from V and 4 bases from J; bases unmatched to any gene: 17. The length of the CDR3 is 19 residues. The full variable domain, its missing parts supplied by reference TRBV13 and TRBJ2-5, is AAGVIQSPRHLIKEKRETATLKCYPIPRHDTVYWYQQGPGQDPQFLISFYEKMQSDKGSIPDRFSAQQFSDYHSELNMSSLELGDSALYFCASSLRTGGSDHYLETQYFGPGTRLLVL.

The gene calls are TRBV5-1 and TRBJ1-2; 12 nucleotides align to TRBD1. CDR3 length: 15 amino acids. J gave up 4 bases and V 3 bases, and 4 bases lay outside the gene matches. The germline gives CDR1 SGHRS, CDR2 YFSETQ. The CDR3 sequence: CASSSGQGALYGYTF. DNA for the CDR3: TGCGCCAGCAGCTCGGGACAGGGGGCTCTCTATGGCTACACCTTC. The full variable domain, with the rest looked up from reference TRBV5-1 and TRBJ1-2, is KAGVTQTPRYLIKTRGQQVTLSCSPISGHRSVSWYQQTPGQGLQFLFEYFSETQRNKGNFPGRFSGRQFSNSRSEMNVSTLELGDSALYLCASSSGQGALYGYTFGSGTRLTVV.

This sequence joins TRBV13 and TRBJ2-3, with 8 bases identical to TRBD2. The germline V gene encodes CDR1 PRHDT and CDR2 FYEKMQ (reference sequence). The CDR3 extends over 15 amino acids. The V and J ends lost 5 bases and 0 bases, in that order; junction bases with no gene match: 4. CDR3 DNA sequence: TGTGCCAGCAGCCTAGCGGGTTCTAGCACAGATACGCAGTATTTT. The encoded protein is CASSLAGSSTDTQYF.

This clone was found once. The J gene is TRBJ2-1, the V gene TRBV30; D remains unclear. The CDR3 has 14 amino acids. V lost 1 base and J 7 bases, leaving 14 bases between the germline ends. CDR1 GTSNPN and CDR2 SVGIG come from the germline V gene (reference sequence). CDR3 coding DNA: TGTGCCTGGAGTGATATCGGTCCCTCGAATGAGCAGTTCTTC. Translated, it gives CAWSDIGPSNEQFF. Complete variable domain (other parts from reference TRBV30 and TRBJ2-1): SQTIHQWPATLVQPVGSPLSLECTVEGTSNPNLYWYRQAAGRGLQLLFYSVGIGQISSEVPQNLSASRPQDRQFILSSKKLLLSDSGFYLCAWSDIGPSNEQFFGPGTRLTVL.

This clone was seen just once. At one end, the junction sequence differs from germline, possibly due to a read error. The chain joins TRBV6-6 to TRBJ2-2, with D tentatively TRBD2 (6 bases). CDR3 length: 14 residues. In germline, CDR1 is MNHNY, CDR2 SVGAGI (reference sequence). CDR3 bases: TGTGCCAGCAGGGAGGGCGCGAATACCGGGGAGCTGTTTTTT. It specifies CASREGANTGELFF.

In its sample, this clone was seen a few times. The rearrangement links TRBV21-1 to TRBJ2-3; TRBD1 was called by the table and not checked on the DNA. TRBV21-1 represents a pseudogene. There are 17 residues in the CDR3. DNA of the CDR3: TGTGCCAGCAGCGATGCGTGGGACAGGGGAGGAACAGATACGCAGTATTTT. This sequence encodes CASSDAWDRGGTDTQYF.